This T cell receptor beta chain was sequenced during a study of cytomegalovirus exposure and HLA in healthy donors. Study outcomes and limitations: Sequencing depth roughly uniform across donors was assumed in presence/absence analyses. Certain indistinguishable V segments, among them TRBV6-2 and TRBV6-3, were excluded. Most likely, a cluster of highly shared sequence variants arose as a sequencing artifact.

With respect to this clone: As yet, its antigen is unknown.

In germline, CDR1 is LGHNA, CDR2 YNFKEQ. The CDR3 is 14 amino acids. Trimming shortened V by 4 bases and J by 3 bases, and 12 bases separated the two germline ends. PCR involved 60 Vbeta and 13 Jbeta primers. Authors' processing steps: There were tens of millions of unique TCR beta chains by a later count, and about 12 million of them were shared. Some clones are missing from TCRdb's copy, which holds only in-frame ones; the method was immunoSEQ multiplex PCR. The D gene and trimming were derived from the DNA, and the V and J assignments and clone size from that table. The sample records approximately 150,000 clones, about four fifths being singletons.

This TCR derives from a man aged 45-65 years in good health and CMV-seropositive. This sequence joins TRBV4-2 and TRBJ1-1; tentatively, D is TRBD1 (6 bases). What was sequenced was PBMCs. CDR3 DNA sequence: TGTGCCAGCAGCCCACAGGGACGTGACACTGAAGCTTTCTTT. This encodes CASSPQGRDTEAFF.